These T cell receptor beta chains were read from a single sample in a study of CD8+ T cells in alopecia areata. Data came from immunoSEQ multiplex PCR; TCRdb stores just in-frame clones and leaves some out. Of some 150,000 clones in the sample, roughly 52% are singletons; the top ten hold approximately 16%. The material sequenced was CD8+ T cells sorted from blood, taken at week 4, from a patient treated with tofacitinib. Receptor source: a human donor with alopecia areata. CDR3s include the opening cysteine and the closing phenylalanine or tryptophan. A D gene is named only where the DNA matches it firmly. Expanded clones get a size class; other rows say once, few or many, or leave the size out.

>NA|NA|TRBJ1-4|TRBV4-2
CASSQDLEREKLFF
TGTGCCAGCAGCCAAGATCTGGAGAGGGAAAAACTGTTTTTT
>NA|TRBD1|TRBJ1-2|TRBV6-5
CASTSGTAWYGYTF
TGTGCCAGCACCTCCGGGACAGCGTGGTATGGCTACACCTTC
>few|NA|TRBJ1-1|TRBV7-9
CASRKGPEAEAFF
TGTGCCAGCAGGAAGGGGCCCGAGGCTGAAGCTTTCTTT
>NA|NA|TRBJ2-1|TRBV13
CASSSSSSYNEQFF
TGTGCCAGCAGCTCATCCAGCTCCTACAATGAGCAGTTCTTC
>few|NA|TRBJ1-1|TRBV30
CAWSWRQAEAFF
TGTGCCTGGAGCTGGAGACAGGCTGAAGCTTTCTTT
>few|NA|TRBJ1-1|TRBV30
CACWRAMNTEAFF
TGTGCCTGCTGGCGGGCGATGAACACTGAAGCTTTCTTT
>NA|NA|TRBJ2-7|TRBV18
CASSPRPGAESYEQYF
TGTGCCAGCTCACCACGTCCGGGGGCGGAATCCTACGAGCAGTACTTC
>few|NA|TRBJ2-7|TRBV11-2
CASSPSLYEQYF
TGTGCCAGCAGCCCAAGTCTCTACGAGCAGTACTTC
>NA|TRBD1|TRBJ2-7|TRBV15
CATSRGRDRVVEQYF
TGTGCCACCAGCAGGGGCCGGGACAGGGTGGTCGAGCAGTACTTC
>NA|TRBD1|TRBJ2-7|TRBV13
CASSPPGTGTHEQYF
TGTGCCAGCAGCCCCCCCGGGACAGGGACACACGAGCAGTACTTC
>once|NA|TRBJ1-1|TRBV27
CASSLEWNTEAFF
TGTGCCAGCAGTTTGGAGTGGAACACTGAAGCTTTCTTT
>NA|NA|TRBJ2-2|TRBV2
CASSEWLAGTGELFF
TGTGCCAGCAGTGAATGGCTAGCCGGAACCGGGGAGCTGTTTTTT
>NA|NA|TRBJ1-1|TRBV11-2
CASSHYRDTEAFF
TGTGCCAGCAGCCACTACAGGGACACTGAAGCTTTCTTT
>NA|NA|TRBJ1-2|TRBV5-1
CASSLLGLDGYTF
TGCGCCAGCAGCTTGTTGGGTTTGGATGGCTACACCTTC
>NA|NA|TRBJ2-1|TRBV27
CASSPDNYNEQFF
TGTGCCAGCAGTCCTGACAATTACAATGAGCAGTTCTTC
>once|NA|TRBJ1-1|TRBV4-2
CASSPGGVNTEAFF
TGTGCCAGCAGCCCCGGGGGGGTGAACACTGAAGCTTTCTTT
>few|NA|TRBJ2-7|TRBV7-9
CASSLDGSYEQYF
TGTGCCAGCAGCTTGGACGGCTCCTACGAGCAGTACTTC
>few|NA|TRBJ1-1|TRBV6-6
CASSYTNTEAFF
TGTGCCAGCAGTTACACAAACACTGAAGCTTTCTTT
>few|TRBD1|TRBJ1-2|TRBV5-4
CASKGQDYGYTF
TGTGCCAGCAAGGGACAGGACTATGGCTACACCTTC
>NA|NA|TRBJ1-2|TRBV7-9
CASSLGTVGGYTF
TGTGCCAGCAGCTTAGGTACAGTGGGTGGCTACACCTTC
>NA|NA|TRBJ2-3|TRBV7-6
CASSPGQTRADTQYF
TGTGCCAGCAGTCCCGGACAGACCCGGGCAGATACGCAGTATTTT
>NA|NA|TRBJ1-1|TRBV29-1
CSALGGLDTEAFF
TGCAGCGCCCTAGGAGGTTTGGACACTGAAGCTTTCTTT
>NA|NA|TRBJ1-1|TRBV19
CASSIDRSGSNTEAFF
TGTGCCAGTAGTATAGACCGATCCGGGTCGAACACTGAAGCTTTCTTT
>few|NA|TRBJ2-7|TRBV2
CASKPGEGFEQYF
TGTGCCAGCAAACCGGGAGAGGGGTTCGAGCAGTACTTC
>NA|NA|TRBJ2-3|TRBV5-1
CASSPYRDTDTDTQYF
TGCGCCAGCAGCCCGTACCGGGACACGGACACAGATACGCAGTATTTT
>few|NA|TRBJ2-2|TRBV5-4
CASSRTGTNTGELFF
TGTGCCAGCAGCCGGACGGGAACGAACACCGGGGAGCTGTTTTTT
>few|TRBD1|TRBJ2-3|TRBV7-6
CASSLRTGVDTQYF
TGTGCCAGCAGCTTACGGACAGGGGTCGATACGCAGTATTTT
>few|NA|TRBJ1-5|TRBV27
CASSFGGNQPQHF
TGTGCCAGCAGTTTCGGGGGGAATCAGCCCCAGCATTTT
>NA|NA|TRBJ2-2|TRBV4-3
CASSHRLATGELFF
TGCGCCAGCAGCCACCGGCTTGCCACCGGGGAGCTGTTTTTT
>NA|NA|TRBJ2-7|TRBV5-6
CASSWDRGYEQYF
TGTGCCAGCAGCTGGGATAGAGGCTACGAGCAGTACTTC
>NA|TRBD1|TRBJ1-2|TRBV7-9
CASSLGTGANYGYTF
TGTGCCAGCAGCTTAGGTACAGGGGCCAACTATGGCTACACCTTC
>NA|NA|TRBJ1-2|TRBV7-9
CASSEKERYGYTF
TGTGCCAGCAGCGAGAAGGAGCGCTATGGCTACACCTTC
>NA|NA|TRBJ1-6|TRBV7-3
CASSLAPGGNSPLHF
TGTGCCAGCAGCTTAGCACCGGGAGGGAATTCACCCCTCCACTTT
>NA|NA|TRBJ1-5|TRBV10-2
CASSDWGLSNQPQHF
TGCGCCAGCAGTGATTGGGGTTTAAGCAATCAGCCCCAGCATTTT
>few|NA|TRBJ1-2|TRBV5-6
CASSIQAPYGYTF
TGTGCCAGCAGCATACAGGCTCCCTATGGCTACACCTTC
>NA|NA|TRBJ1-1|TRBV27
CASSLAWGMNTEAFF
TGTGCCAGCAGTCTAGCTTGGGGTATGAACACTGAAGCTTTCTTT
>once|NA|TRBJ2-7|TRBV5-1
CASSKGSSEQYF
TGCGCCAGCAGCAAGGGCAGCTCCGAGCAGTACTTC
>NA|NA|TRBJ2-7|TRBV18
CASSPLWRSSSSSYEQYF
TGTGCCAGCTCACCACTCTGGCGATCCTCTTCAAGCTCCTACGAGCAGTACTTC
>NA|TRBD1|TRBJ1-4|TRBV7-8
CASSLPRQGETNEKLFF
TGTGCCAGCAGCTTACCCCGACAGGGGGAAACTAATGAAAAACTGTTTTTT
>NA|NA|TRBJ1-1|TRBV6-1
CASSEGDSSGTEAFF
TGTGCCAGCAGTGAAGGGGACTCGAGTGGCACTGAAGCTTTCTTT
>few|NA|TRBJ1-6|TRBV30
CAWSGVNSPLHF
TGTGCCTGGAGTGGGGTTAATTCACCCCTCCACTTT
>few|NA|TRBJ2-7|TRBV27
CASSSPRVGEQYF
TGTGCCAGCAGTTCCCCCAGGGTTGGGGAGCAGTACTTC
>NA|NA|TRBJ1-4|TRBV29-1
CSAFWEKLFF
TGCAGCGCGTTTTGGGAAAAACTGTTTTTT
>once|NA|TRBJ2-2|TRBV30
CAWSVSTPGELFF
TGTGCCTGGAGTGTATCTACACCCGGGGAGCTGTTTTTT
>few|NA|TRBJ2-2|TRBV6-5
CASSVAANTGELFF
TGTGCCAGCAGTGTTGCCGCGAACACCGGGGAGCTGTTTTTT
>NA|TRBD1|TRBJ1-1|TRBV15
CATKNRGKNTEAFF
TGTGCCACCAAAAACAGGGGTAAGAACACTGAAGCTTTCTTT
>NA|TRBD2|TRBJ2-7|TRBV29-1
CSVGGGSSYEQYF
TGCAGCGTTGGGGGGGGTTCCTCCTACGAGCAGTACTTC
>NA|NA|TRBJ1-2|TRBV7-9
CASSLSVGPADDYGYTF
TGTGCCAGCAGCTTATCGGTGGGGCCGGCAGACGACTATGGCTACACCTTC
>NA|NA|TRBJ1-6|TRBV18
CASSRSDSYNSPLHF
TGTGCCAGCTCACGCAGTGACTCCTATAATTCACCCCTCCACTTT
>NA|TRBD1|TRBJ2-7|TRBV13
CASSKDRDYEQYF
TGTGCCAGCAGCAAGGACAGGGACTACGAGCAGTACTTC
>once|NA|TRBJ2-5|TRBV5-6
CASSPPGEQETQYF
TGTGCCAGCAGCCCTCCGGGGGAACAAGAGACCCAGTACTTC
>NA|NA|TRBJ1-2|TRBV30
CAWSAGDTANYGYTF
TGTGCCTGGAGTGCGGGGGACACAGCTAACTATGGCTACACCTTC
>NA|TRBD2|TRBJ2-7|TRBV29-1
CSVEVGRGVSYEQYF
TGCAGCGTTGAAGTTGGGCGGGGGGTAAGCTACGAGCAGTACTTC
>NA|NA|TRBJ1-1|TRBV9
CASSVVTGQRAFF
TGTGCCAGCAGCGTAGTGACAGGTCAGAGGGCTTTCTTT
>few|TRBD1|TRBJ2-3|TRBV27
CASISYQGASDTQYF
TGTGCCAGCATTTCCTACCAGGGGGCATCCGATACGCAGTATTTT
>many|TRBD2|TRBJ2-1|TRBV6-4
CASSDGLAGNEQFF
TGTGCCAGCAGTGACGGACTAGCGGGCAATGAGCAGTTCTTC
>NA|NA|TRBJ2-3|TRBV7-9
CASSLGSGATDTQYF
TGTGCCAGCAGCTTAGGGTCGGGGGCCACAGATACGCAGTATTTT
>NA|NA|TRBJ1-1|TRBV6-5
CASSGAGYEAFF
TGTGCCAGCAGTGGAGCGGGTTATGAAGCTTTCTTT
>NA|NA|TRBJ1-2|TRBV29-1
CSVEPANYGYTF
TGCAGCGTTGAACCGGCTAACTATGGCTACACCTTC